The 28 T cell receptor beta chains listed next were all sequenced from one sample in a study of T-cell reconstitution after alpha-beta-depleted transplantation in children. Unique molecular identifiers were incorporated into the prepared TCRbeta library. TCRdb processed the PCR reads anew with MiXCR; each CDR3 protein has one entry. Of about 440,000 distinct CDR3 sequences detected, over 40% appear once; the ten largest clones hold around a quarter. The sample here was PBMCs, taken before TCRalphabeta/CD19-depleted stem cell transplant. The receptors stem from a girl aged 2 to 9 with aplastic anemia, due to receive a stem cell transplant.

The gene calls are TRBV20-1 and TRBJ2-2; D uncertain. Germline V lookup: CDR1 DFQATT, CDR2 SNEGSKA (reference sequence). The V gene lost 3 bases and the J gene lost 1 base, with 6 bases spanning the gap. The CDR3 is 13 residues long. The DNA for the CDR3 is TGCAGTGCTAGTACTGTGAACACCGGGGAGCTGTTTTTT. Translating gives CSASTVNTGELFF.

This clonotype was counted many times. The chain uses TRBV5-6 and TRBJ2-7; D is undetermined. CDR1 and CDR2 (germline): SGHDT, YYEEEE. Trimming took off 4 bases at V and 3 bases at J, with 8 bases between the two ends. The CDR3 consists of 12 residues. The CDR3 protein is CASSLTVYEQYF. The DNA of the CDR3 is TGTGCCAGCAGCCTCACAGTCTACGAGCAGTACTTC.

There are many counts of this clonotype. The genes are TRBV12-3 or TRBV12-4 and TRBJ2-2; no clear D gene. The CDR3 has 13 residues. V lost 3 bases and J 3 bases, leaving 5 bases between the germline ends. CDR3: CASSFGYTGELFF. Written as DNA, the CDR3 is TGTGCCAGCAGTTTCGGTTACACCGGGGAGCTGTTTTTT.

The rearrangement links TRBV3-1 to TRBJ2-7, with 8 bases that match TRBD1. Germline V gives CDR1 LGHDT, CDR2 YNNKEL (reference sequence). The junction had 7 bases not matched to a gene; V was cut back by 0 bases and J by 9 bases. The CDR3 loop spans 14 amino acids. The CDR3 coding sequence is TGTGCCAGCAGCCAAGACAGGGGGCGAGGTGTGCAGTACTTC. Its translation: CASSQDRGRGVQYF.

This clonotype was picked up many times. The chain employs TRBV9 and TRBJ2-2, with D possibly TRBD1 on 5 matching bases. V shed 4 bases and J shed 4 bases, with 14 bases lying between them. Germline V gives CDR1 SGDLS, CDR2 YYNGEE. The CDR3 is 15 residues long. The CDR3 region is CASSTRAQGTGELFF. Written as DNA, the CDR3 is TGTGCCAGCAGCACCCGGGCCCAGGGCACCGGGGAGCTGTTTTTT.

This rearrangement joins TRBV29-1 to TRBJ2-7, with D tentatively TRBD1 (5 bases). The CDR3 has 11 residues. V was cut by 3 bases and J by 5 bases, with 8 bases left in between. CDR1 is SQVTM, CDR2 ANQGSEA, per germline. The chain's CDR3 is CSVETVHEQYF. In DNA, the CDR3 is TGCAGCGTTGAGACAGTCCACGAGCAGTACTTC.

The V call is TRBV28, the J call TRBJ2-2; 7 bases match TRBD1. This CDR3 is 13 amino acids long. From germline, CDR1 is MDHEN and CDR2 SYDVKM. J was trimmed by 5 bases and V by 8 bases; bases with no gene match: 5. The CDR3 coding sequence is TGTGCCAGCCAGGGGGAAGGAACCGGGGAGCTGTTTTTT. It translates to CASQGEGTGELFF. The full variable domain, rest sourced from reference TRBV28 and TRBJ2-2, is DVKVTQSSRYLVKRTGEKVFLECVQDMDHENMFWYRQDPGLGLRLIYFSYDVKMKEKGDIPEGYSVSREKKERFSLILESASTNQTSMYLCASQGEGTGELFFGEGSRLTVL.

A word on this clonotype: At one of its ends the junction is not consistent with the germline gene, which may arise from a read error. The chain employs TRBV20-1 and TRBJ2-7; 10 nucleotides agree with TRBD1. The CDR3 is made up of 15 amino acids. Germline V gene lookup returns CDR1 DFQATT and CDR2 SNEGSKA (reference sequence). The CDR3 protein is CCAAPTGQGYFEQYF. DNA of the CDR3: TGCTGTGCTGCCCCCACGGGACAGGGGTATTTCGAGCAGTACTTC.

The V and J genes are TRBV11-2 and TRBJ2-3; tentative D call: TRBD2 (7 bases). Germline assignment: CDR1 SGHAT and CDR2 FQNNGV. V was pared by 4 bases and J by 4 bases, with 21 bases between. The CDR3 sequence is 17 residues long. The CDR3 spells CASSSGWGGFTSDTQYF. CDR3 DNA: TGTGCCAGCAGCTCTGGCTGGGGGGGCTTTACTTCAGATACGCAGTATTTT.

The V and J genes are TRBV20-1 and TRBJ2-3; a possible D gene is TRBD1 (6 bases). This CDR3 contains 15 residues. Germline lookup yields CDR1 DFQATT and CDR2 SNEGSKA (reference sequence). The V end was cut by 3 bases, the J end by 4 bases, with 17 bases between. This chain's CDR3 is CSARLDRGGPDTQYF. CDR3 in DNA: TGCAGTGCTAGGTTGGACAGAGGTGGCCCAGATACGCAGTATTTT.

The genes are TRBV27 and TRBJ2-1; tentatively, D is TRBD2 (7 bases). Deletions cut 0 bases from V and 1 base from J, with 10 bases between. This CDR3 spans 16 amino acids. In germline, CDR1 is MNHEY, CDR2 SMNVEV (reference sequence). CDR3 bases: TGTGCCAGCAGTTTATCGGCGGGGGCTTCCTACAATGAGCAGTTCTTC. It yields the protein CASSLSAGASYNEQFF.

This chain connects TRBV20-1 to TRBJ2-5; D tentatively reads TRBD1 or TRBD2 (6 bases each). The CDR3 is 14 residues long. Trimming took 3 bases from V and 4 from J, leaving 15 bases between them. Germline V gene sequence: CDR1 DFQATT, CDR2 SNEGSKA (reference sequence). The CDR3 sequence: CSARPPGGGETQYF. The CDR3 nucleotides read TGCAGTGCTAGGCCCCCCGGAGGGGGAGAGACCCAGTACTTC.

The chain employs TRBV28 and TRBJ2-7, with TRBD2 identical over 9 bases. Per germline, CDR1 MDHEN and CDR2 SYDVKM. CDR3 length: 15 amino acids. V trimming: 3 bases; J trimming: 7 bases; junction bases outside the gene matches: 10. This CDR3 is CASSLVASGTGEQYF. The DNA for the CDR3 is TGTGCCAGCAGTTTGGTCGCTAGCGGGACGGGGGAGCAGTACTTC.

In its sample, this clonotype was seen a few times. This chain uses TRBV20-1 with TRBJ2-7; 11 positions agree with TRBD2. The CDR3 runs 16 residues. Germline-derived CDR1 and CDR2 are DFQATT and SNEGSKA (reference sequence). The ends lost 3 bases at V and 2 bases at J; junction bases unmatched: 9. CDR3 region: CSARGPTSGETYEQYF. Written as DNA, the CDR3 is TGCAGTGCTAGGGGACCGACTAGCGGGGAAACCTACGAGCAGTACTTC.

The gene calls are TRBV20-1 and TRBJ2-3; 10 nucleotides match TRBD2. This CDR3 region has 15 residues. Unmatched junction bases numbered 12, after V lost 6 bases and J lost 6 bases. The germline CDR1 and CDR2 sequences are DFQATT and SNEGSKA (reference sequence). The CDR3 sequence: CSATGTSAPRDTQYF. CDR3 sequence (DNA): TGCAGTGCCACCGGGACTAGCGCCCCGCGGGATACGCAGTATTTT.

This clonotype has a count of ten or more. The chain employs TRBV18 and TRBJ2-5; D gene uncertain. The CDR3 spans 11 residues. In germline, CDR1 is KGHSH, CDR2 LQKENI. Deletions cut 8 bases from V and 5 bases from J, with 9 bases between. This CDR3 reads CASSSKETQYF. In DNA form, the CDR3 reads TGTGCCAGCAGTTCAAAGGAGACCCAGTACTTC.

The table lists this clonotype with many counts. The chain couples TRBV5-1 to TRBJ2-3; D is undetermined. CDR3 size: 14 residues. V lost 7 bases, J lost 5 bases, and 17 bases lay in between. The germline gives CDR1 SGHRS, CDR2 YFSETQ. CDR3 coding DNA: TGCGCCAGCTTGGAGTGGGCGAAGGAAGATACGCAGTATTTT. Translation: CASLEWAKEDTQYF.

The chain employs TRBV20-1 and TRBJ1-2, with D maybe TRBD1 (5 bases). V gave up 2 bases and J gave up 8 bases, with 12 bases separating them. This CDR3 region has 12 residues. Germline V gene sequence: CDR1 DFQATT, CDR2 SNEGSKA (reference sequence). The CDR3 DNA follows: TGCAGTGCTAGAAGCAGGGCGGAGGGCTACACCTTC. This encodes CSARSRAEGYTF.

This clonotype was counted a few times. The chain joins TRBV4-1 to TRBJ1-2, with 9 bases lining up with TRBD1. J gave up 3 bases and V 2 bases, and 4 bases lay outside the gene matches. CDR1 MGHRA and CDR2 YSYEKL come from the germline V gene. CDR3 size: 15 residues. This CDR3 is CASSQPRDRDYGYTF. The CDR3 DNA reads as TGCGCCAGCAGCCAACCCCGGGACAGGGACTATGGCTACACCTTC.

The chain joins TRBV29-1 to TRBJ1-5; maybe TRBD1 (6 bases). Trimming took 6 bases from V and 7 from J, leaving 16 bases between them. This CDR3 comprises 13 residues. CDR1 is SQVTM, CDR2 ANQGSEA, per germline. The CDR3 here is CSVLQGTGQPQHF. CDR3 DNA: TGCAGCGTCTTACAGGGAACGGGGCAGCCCCAGCATTTT.

This clonotype appeared a few times. The chain is built from TRBV9 and TRBJ2-7; the D is unclear. V was pared by 0 bases and J by 4 bases, with 11 bases between. This CDR3 has 14 residues. The germline V gene has CDR1 SGDLS and CDR2 YYNGEE. This chain's CDR3 is CASSVEPYSYEQYF. Written as DNA, the CDR3 is TGTGCCAGCAGCGTAGAGCCCTACAGTTACGAGCAGTACTTC.

This chain connects TRBV29-1 to TRBJ2-7, with D possibly TRBD2 on 7 matching bases. CDR3 length: 13 amino acids. Deletions cut 2 bases from V and 5 bases from J, with 13 bases between. The germline V gene has CDR1 SQVTM and CDR2 ANQGSEA. This chain's CDR3 is CSVEWGGQDEQYF. In DNA, the CDR3 is TGCAGCGTTGAATGGGGGGGGCAGGACGAGCAGTACTTC.

In its sample, this clonotype was seen a few times. The rearrangement uses TRBV5-5 and TRBJ2-7; TRBD2 might be the D (5 bases). Between the trimmed V and J ends, which lost 0 bases and 2 bases, there was a span of 12 bases. The CDR3 has 15 residues. Germline V gene lookup returns CDR1 SGHKS and CDR2 YYEKEE (reference sequence). CDR3 coding DNA: TGTGCCAGCAGCTTGGACCCTAGCCGAGCCTACGAGCAGTACTTC. It is translated as CASSLDPSRAYEQYF.

This clonotype was seen only a few times. This sequence joins TRBV6-5 and TRBJ1-5, with a weak D call TRBD1 (5 bases). V was clipped by 0 bases and J by 10 bases, with 13 bases between them. Germline CDR1 and CDR2: MNHEY and SVGAGI. The CDR3 loop spans 14 amino acids. The CDR3: CASSYSMTGLPQHF. In DNA form, the CDR3 reads TGTGCCAGCAGTTACTCGATGACGGGGCTCCCCCAGCATTTT.

To note about this clonotype: A read error may account for a junction end that differs from germline. V is TRBV6-5 and J is TRBJ2-2; D unclear. CDR3 length equals 13 residues. Germline CDR1 reads MNHEY; CDR2 reads SVGAGI. The CDR3 DNA follows: TGTGCCAGCAGTTACACGAACCCCGGGGAGCTGTTTTTT. It translates to CASSYTNPGELFF.

The chain links TRBV27 to TRBJ2-7; 9 bases map to TRBD1. The CDR3 runs 14 residues. Germline-derived CDR1 and CDR2 are MNHEY and SMNVEV (reference sequence). Losses at the gene ends were 9 bases for V and 7 bases for J; bases not matched to a gene: 13. CDR3 loop: CASGTGTGPPEQYF. The CDR3 DNA reads TGTGCCAGTGGGACCGGGACAGGGCCCCCGGAGCAGTACTTC.

Here the CDR3 DNA reads TGTGCCAGCGTCGTCACAGGGGCCTTCTACGAGCAGTACTTC. Protein product: CASVVTGAFYEQYF. This chain joins TRBV6-1 and TRBJ2-7; 7 bases map to TRBD1. The CDR3 is made up of 14 amino acids. V was pared by 8 bases and J by 3 bases, with 10 bases of the junction left unmatched. Germline CDR1 reads MNHNS; CDR2 reads SASEGT.

This clonotype was seen a single time. The chain combines TRBV27 with TRBJ1-2, with 7 bases identical to TRBD1. V was pared by 8 bases and J by 13 bases, with 13 bases of the junction left unmatched. Germline CDR1 reads MNHEY; CDR2 reads SMNVEV (reference sequence). This CDR3 contains 12 residues. DNA of the CDR3: TGTGCCAGCGGCCACGCAGGAGACAGGGTCACCTTC. This codes for CASGHAGDRVTF.